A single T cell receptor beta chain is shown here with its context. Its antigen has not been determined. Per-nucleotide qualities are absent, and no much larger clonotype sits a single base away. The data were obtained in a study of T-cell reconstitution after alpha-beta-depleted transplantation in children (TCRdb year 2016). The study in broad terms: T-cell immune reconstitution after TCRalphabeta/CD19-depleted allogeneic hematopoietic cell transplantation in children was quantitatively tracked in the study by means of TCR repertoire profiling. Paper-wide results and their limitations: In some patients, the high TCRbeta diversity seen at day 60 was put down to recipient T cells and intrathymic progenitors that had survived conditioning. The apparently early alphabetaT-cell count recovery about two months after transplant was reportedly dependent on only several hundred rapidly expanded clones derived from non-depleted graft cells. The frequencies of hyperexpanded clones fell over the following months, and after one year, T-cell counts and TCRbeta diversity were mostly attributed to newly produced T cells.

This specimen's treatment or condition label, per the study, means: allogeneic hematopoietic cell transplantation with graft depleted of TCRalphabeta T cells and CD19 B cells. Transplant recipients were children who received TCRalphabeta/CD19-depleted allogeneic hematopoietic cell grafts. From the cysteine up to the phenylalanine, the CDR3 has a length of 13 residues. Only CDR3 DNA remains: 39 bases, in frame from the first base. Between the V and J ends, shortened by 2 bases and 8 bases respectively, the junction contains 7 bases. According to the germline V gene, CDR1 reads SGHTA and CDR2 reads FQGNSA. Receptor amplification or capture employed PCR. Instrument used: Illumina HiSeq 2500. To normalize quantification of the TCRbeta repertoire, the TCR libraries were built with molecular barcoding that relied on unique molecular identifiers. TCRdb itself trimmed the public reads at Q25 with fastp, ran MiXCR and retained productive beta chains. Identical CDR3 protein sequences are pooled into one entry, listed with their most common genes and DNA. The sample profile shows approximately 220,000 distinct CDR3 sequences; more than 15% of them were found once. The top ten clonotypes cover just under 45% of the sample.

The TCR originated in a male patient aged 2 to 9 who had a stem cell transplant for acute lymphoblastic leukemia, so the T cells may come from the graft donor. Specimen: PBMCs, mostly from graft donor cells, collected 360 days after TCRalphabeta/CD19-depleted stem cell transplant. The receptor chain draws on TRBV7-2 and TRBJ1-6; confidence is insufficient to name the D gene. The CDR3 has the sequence CASSLYDDSPLHF. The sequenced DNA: TGTGCCAGCAGCTTATATGATGATTCACCCCTCCACTTT.